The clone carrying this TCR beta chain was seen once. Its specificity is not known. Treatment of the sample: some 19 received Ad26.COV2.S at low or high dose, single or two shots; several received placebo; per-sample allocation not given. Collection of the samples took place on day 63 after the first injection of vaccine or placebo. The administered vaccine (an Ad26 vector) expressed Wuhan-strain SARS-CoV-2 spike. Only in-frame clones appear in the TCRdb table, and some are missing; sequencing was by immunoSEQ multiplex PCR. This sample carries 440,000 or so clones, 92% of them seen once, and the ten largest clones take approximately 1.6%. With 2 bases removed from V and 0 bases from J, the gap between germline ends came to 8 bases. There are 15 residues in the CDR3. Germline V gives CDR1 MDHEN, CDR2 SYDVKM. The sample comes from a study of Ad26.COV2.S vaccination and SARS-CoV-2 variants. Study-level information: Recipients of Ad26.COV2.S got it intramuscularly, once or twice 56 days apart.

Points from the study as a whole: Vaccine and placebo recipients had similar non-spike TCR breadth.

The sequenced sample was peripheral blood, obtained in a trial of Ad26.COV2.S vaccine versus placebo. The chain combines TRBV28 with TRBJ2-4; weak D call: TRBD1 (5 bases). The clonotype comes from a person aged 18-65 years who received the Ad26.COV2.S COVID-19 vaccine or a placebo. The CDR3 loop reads CASSLPTVAKNIQYF. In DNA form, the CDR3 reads TGTGCCAGCAGTTTACCGACAGTAGCCAAAAACATTCAGTACTTC.